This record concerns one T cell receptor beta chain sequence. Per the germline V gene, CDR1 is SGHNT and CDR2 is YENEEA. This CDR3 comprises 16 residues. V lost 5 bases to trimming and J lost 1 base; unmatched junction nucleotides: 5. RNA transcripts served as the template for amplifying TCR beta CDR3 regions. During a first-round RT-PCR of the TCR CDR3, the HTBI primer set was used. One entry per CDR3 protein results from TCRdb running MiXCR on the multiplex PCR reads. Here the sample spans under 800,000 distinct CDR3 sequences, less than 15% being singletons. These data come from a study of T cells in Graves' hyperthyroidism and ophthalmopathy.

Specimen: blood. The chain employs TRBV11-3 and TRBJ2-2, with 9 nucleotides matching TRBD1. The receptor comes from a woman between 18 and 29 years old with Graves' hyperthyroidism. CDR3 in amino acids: CASSPGGQGNTGELFF. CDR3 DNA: TGTGCCAGCAGCCCCGGGGGACAGGGGAACACCGGGGAGCTGTTTTTT.